Each of the 24 T cell receptor beta chains below was sequenced from the same sample in a study of cytomegalovirus exposure and HLA in healthy donors. Using immunoSEQ multiplex PCR, the repertoire was profiled, and TCRdb retains in-frame clones only, with some absent. This table has 250,000 to 300,000 clones, just over 85% appearing once. Input material: PBMCs. These receptor sequences come from a woman aged 18-30 years in good health and CMV-seronegative.

The V gene is TRBV6-1, the J gene TRBJ1-2, with 12 bases aligning to TRBD1. Germline values: CDR1 MNHNS, CDR2 SASEGT. CDR3 length equals 15 residues. Germline trimming cut 3 bases from V and 4 bases from J; bases unmatched to any gene: 3. This chain's CDR3 is CASSEGQGAFYGYTF. In nucleotides, the CDR3 is TGTGCCAGCAGTGAGGGACAGGGGGCGTTCTATGGCTACACCTTC.

The chain is built from TRBV30 and TRBJ2-2; tentative D call: TRBD1 (6 bases). Germline-derived CDR1 and CDR2 are GTSNPN and SVGIG (reference sequence). The CDR3 runs to 14 residues. Trimming took 3 bases from V and 0 from J, leaving 8 bases between them. The CDR3: CAWRRGTNTGELFF. In DNA, the CDR3 is TGTGCCTGGAGAAGGGGGACGAACACCGGGGAGCTGTTTTTT.

This clone was seen once. The chain uses TRBV5-5 and TRBJ1-2; D unclear. V lost 0 bases to trimming and J lost 4 bases, with 22 bases between them. This CDR3 has 18 residues. In germline, CDR1 is SGHKS, CDR2 YYEKEE (reference sequence). The DNA of the CDR3 is TGTGCCAGCAGCTTGGAACAGCCGAATAAGTACGCCTTCTATGGCTACACCTTC. Amino acids: CASSLEQPNKYAFYGYTF.

The J gene is TRBJ1-2, the V gene TRBV27, with D possibly matching TRBD1 (5 bases). The length of the CDR3 is 15 residues. The V end was cut by 0 bases, the J end by 3 bases, with 11 bases between. Germline V lookup: CDR1 MNHEY, CDR2 SMNVEV (reference sequence). CDR3 DNA sequence: TGTGCCAGCAGTTTATCATCGGCGGGGGACTATGGCTACACCTTC. Residues: CASSLSSAGDYGYTF.

V and J are TRBV11-3 and TRBJ2-3; 10 bases align to TRBD2. Germline CDR1 SGHNT, CDR2 YENEEA. The CDR3 loop spans 16 amino acids. J was trimmed by 3 bases and V by 5 bases; bases with no gene match: 8. The CDR3 DNA reads as TGTGCCAGCAGCCCAATGGCTAGCGGGAGTACAGATACGCAGTATTTT. This encodes CASSPMASGSTDTQYF.

The CDR3 region has the DNA TGTGCCAGCAGTCCGATGGGGAGGGGAGGAAACACCATATATTTT. This encodes CASSPMGRGGNTIYF. This chain uses TRBV27 with TRBJ1-3, with TRBD1 as a possible D gene (5 bases). Trimming took 5 bases from V and 4 from J, leaving 15 bases between them. This CDR3 is built from 15 residues. Germline-derived CDR1 and CDR2 are MNHEY and SMNVEV (reference sequence).

The V call is TRBV19, the J call TRBJ2-2, with a possible D match to TRBD2 (5 bases). Looked up from germline, CDR1 is LNHDA and CDR2 is SQIVND (reference sequence). The CDR3 contains 16 residues. V gave up 0 bases and J gave up 2 bases, with 10 bases separating them. The CDR3 loop reads CASSIDWTPNTGELFF. The DNA of the CDR3 is TGTGCCAGTAGTATAGACTGGACTCCAAACACCGGGGAGCTGTTTTTT.

For the CDR3, the DNA is TGTGCCTTGTTTCACAGGGCGAACACTGAAGCTTTCTTT. Translated: CALFHRANTEAFF. The chain has TRBV30 and TRBJ1-1, with D possibly TRBD1 on 6 matching bases. CDR3 length: 13 amino acids. The germline V gene has CDR1 GTSNPN and CDR2 SVGIG (reference sequence). Deletions cut 7 bases from V and 1 base from J, with 13 bases between.

The CDR3 sequence is CASHVRGTEAFF. CDR3 sequence (DNA): TGTGCCAGCCATGTTCGGGGCACTGAAGCTTTCTTT. The chain is built from TRBV28 and TRBJ1-1; D is unresolved. The germline V gene encodes CDR1 MDHEN and CDR2 SYDVKM. V lost 8 bases and J lost 4, with 11 bases in between. The CDR3 totals 12 residues.

The J gene is TRBJ2-4, the V gene TRBV5-6; possibly TRBD1 for D (6 bases). In germline, CDR1 is SGHDT, CDR2 YYEEEE. The CDR3 spans 12 residues. Trimming removed 5 bases from V and 8 bases from J, with 11 bases in between. The CDR3 loop is CASRQGWDIQYF. DNA for the CDR3: TGTGCCAGCAGACAGGGTTGGGACATTCAGTACTTC.

This CDR3 is CASSSRTSGRSYEQYF. The DNA for the CDR3 is TGTGCCAGCAGTTCCAGGACTAGCGGGAGGTCCTACGAGCAGTACTTC. The rearrangement uses TRBV6-5 and TRBJ2-7, with TRBD2 identical over 14 bases. Germline V CDR1 and CDR2: MNHEY, SVGAGI. V trimming: 4 bases; J trimming: 1 base; junction bases outside the gene matches: 3. This CDR3 comprises 16 residues.

The rearrangement links TRBV30 to TRBJ1-6; no definite D call. Trimming cost V 1 base and J 3 bases, with 7 bases left between them. This CDR3 region has 14 residues. Germline V gives CDR1 GTSNPN, CDR2 SVGIG (reference sequence). CDR3 sequence reads: CAWSATDYNSPLHF. In DNA, the CDR3 is TGTGCCTGGAGTGCAACAGACTATAATTCACCCCTCCACTTT.

This clone appeared once. The rearrangement joins TRBV2 to TRBJ1-2; D unclear. The CDR3 extends over 16 amino acids. Germline-derived CDR1 and CDR2 are SNHLY and FYNNEI. V was cut by 6 bases and J by 0 bases, with 17 bases left in between. The CDR3 is CASSNTSRGPNYGYTF. As DNA, the CDR3 is TGTGCCAGCAGCAATACTTCTAGAGGTCCTAACTATGGCTACACCTTC. The variable domain in full, completed from reference TRBV2 and TRBJ1-2, reads EPEVTQTPSHQVTQMGQEVILRCVPISNHLYFYWYRQILGQKVEFLVSFYNNEISEKSEIFDDQFSVERPDGSNFTLKIRSTKLEDSAMYFCASSNTSRGPNYGYTFGSGTRLTVV.

V and J are TRBV4-3 and TRBJ1-4, with D uncertain. Between the trimmed V and J ends, which lost 3 bases and 4 bases, there was a span of 12 bases. Germline V gene lookup returns CDR1 LGHNA and CDR2 YSLEER. This CDR3 is built from 15 residues. The CDR3 nucleotides read TGCGCCAGCAGCCAGAGGAATTATGGTAATGAAAAACTGTTTTTT. It yields the protein CASSQRNYGNEKLFF.

V and J are TRBV27 and TRBJ2-7, with TRBD2 matching over 9 bases. CDR1 MNHEY and CDR2 SMNVEV come from the germline V gene (reference sequence). V was pared by 4 bases and J by 2 bases, with 9 bases of the junction left unmatched. This CDR3 is 16 amino acids long. CDR3 loop: CASSSRGSGGPYEQYF. The CDR3 bases are TGTGCCAGCAGTTCCCGTGGTAGCGGGGGACCCTACGAGCAGTACTTC.

This chain joins TRBV7-9 and TRBJ2-7; 7 bases fit TRBD2. Losses at the gene ends were 5 bases for V and 4 bases for J; bases not matched to a gene: 8. Germline V gives CDR1 SEHNR, CDR2 FQNEAQ (reference sequence). This CDR3 has 14 amino acids. This chain's CDR3 is CASSTEERGYEQYF. Written as DNA, the CDR3 is TGTGCCAGCAGCACAGAGGAGCGGGGTTACGAGCAGTACTTC. Looking up the rest from reference TRBV7-9 and TRBJ2-7 gives the full variable domain: DTGVSQNPRHKITKRGQNVTFRCDPISEHNRLYWYRQTLGQGPEFLTYFQNEAQLEKSRLLSDRFSAERPKGSFSTLEIQRTEQGDSAMYLCASSTEERGYEQYFGPGTRLTVT.

A few counts support this clone. The chain uses TRBV19 and TRBJ2-7; D unresolved. The CDR3 runs 11 residues. The germline gives CDR1 LNHDA, CDR2 SQIVND (reference sequence). Deletions cut 5 bases from V and 5 bases from J, with 7 bases between. Here the CDR3 reads CASSSIDEQYF. CDR3 coding DNA: TGTGCCAGTAGTTCTATCGACGAGCAGTACTTC.

The rearrangement uses TRBV14 and TRBJ1-2; D is unresolved. Trimming stripped 0 bases from V and 4 bases from J, with 9 bases between. The length of the CDR3 is 14 residues. CDR1 and CDR2 from the germline V gene are SGHDN and FVKESK. Written as DNA, the CDR3 is TGTGCCAGCAGCCAAGATAGTCTGATCTATGGCTACACCTTC. Its protein product is CASSQDSLIYGYTF.

The chain couples TRBV6-1 to TRBJ2-7; 7 nucleotides line up with TRBD1. From germline, CDR1 is MNHNS and CDR2 SASEGT. J lost 5 bases, V lost 2 bases, and 18 bases had no gene match. The CDR3 is made up of 18 amino acids. CDR3: CASSETGLRLGGRHEQYF. Here the CDR3 DNA reads TGTGCCAGCAGTGAAACCGGCTTGCGGTTAGGGGGCCGCCACGAGCAGTACTTC.

The chain is built from TRBV13 and TRBJ2-1, with 15 bases lining up with TRBD2. The CDR3 is made up of 15 amino acids. Germline V lookup: CDR1 PRHDT, CDR2 FYEKMQ (reference sequence). Trimming cost V 5 bases and J 9 bases; bases outside gene matches: 5. The CDR3 coding sequence is TGTGCCAGCAGCGCCCGGACTAGCGGGGGGGTTGAGCAGTTCTTC. Its protein is CASSARTSGGVEQFF.

The gene calls are TRBV4-1 and TRBJ2-1, with D maybe TRBD2 (5 bases). V was trimmed by 2 bases and J by 6 bases, leaving 20 bases between them. The CDR3 is 17 amino acids. Germline V gene data show CDR1 as MGHRA and CDR2 as YSYEKL. Here the CDR3 reads CASSQNIADSLTNEQFF. DNA of the CDR3: TGCGCCAGCAGCCAAAATATCGCGGACTCTTTAACCAATGAGCAGTTCTTC.

This chain connects TRBV21-1 to TRBJ2-7; whether TRBD1, the table's D call, matches the DNA was not checked. TRBV21-1 is marked as a pseudogene. This CDR3 comprises 14 residues. The CDR3 region has the DNA TGTGCCAGCAGCAAAGTCTCCAGGGCCTACGAGCAGTACTTC. Protein: CASSKVSRAYEQYF.

The rearrangement joins TRBV27 to TRBJ2-1; D possibly corresponds to TRBD1 (6 bases). In germline, CDR1 is MNHEY, CDR2 SMNVEV (reference sequence). The CDR3 is 16 amino acids. With 2 bases removed from V and 3 bases from J, the gap between germline ends came to 14 bases. CDR3 in amino acids: CASSLHSGVYYNEQFF. As DNA, the CDR3 is TGTGCCAGCAGTTTACACTCAGGGGTATACTACAATGAGCAGTTCTTC.

This clone has only a few counts. The chain has TRBV5-1 and TRBJ2-7, with 8 bases fitting TRBD1. The CDR3 extends over 15 amino acids. Germline CDR1 is SGHRS and CDR2 is YFSETQ. The V gene end was trimmed by 4 bases and the J gene end by 3 bases; junction bases not matched to a gene: 9. The CDR3 region is CASSPGQGSRYEQYF. The CDR3 DNA is TGCGCCAGCAGCCCCGGACAGGGTAGTCGCTACGAGCAGTACTTC.